The entry below gives a single TCR beta chain sequence along with its context. A multiplex PCR was run with 60 Vbeta primers and 13 Jbeta primers. The repertoire was sequenced with immunoSEQ multiplex PCR; TCRdb's copy has only in-frame clones and lacks some. The table shows about 180,000 clones, with about 80% occurring only once. CDR3 length equals 15 residues. V lost 3 bases and J lost 7; bases outside the gene matches: 9. Germline V gives CDR1 SGHRS, CDR2 YFSETQ. This specimen belongs to a study of cytomegalovirus exposure and HLA in healthy donors. This sequence was found in a woman aged 50 to 60 in good health and CMV-seronegative. The sequencing sample was made of PBMCs. This sequence joins TRBV5-1 and TRBJ1-4; 7 bases line up with TRBD1. The CDR3 sequence: CASSSRQGVSEKLFF. CDR3 nucleotides: TGCGCCAGCAGCTCCAGACAGGGAGTGAGTGAAAAACTGTTTTTT. The whole variable domain, remainder taken from reference TRBV5-1 and TRBJ1-4, is KAGVTQTPRYLIKTRGQQVTLSCSPISGHRSVSWYQQTPGQGLQFLFEYFSETQRNKGNFPGRFSGRQFSNSRSEMNVSTLELGDSALYLCASSSRQGVSEKLFFGSGTQLSVL.